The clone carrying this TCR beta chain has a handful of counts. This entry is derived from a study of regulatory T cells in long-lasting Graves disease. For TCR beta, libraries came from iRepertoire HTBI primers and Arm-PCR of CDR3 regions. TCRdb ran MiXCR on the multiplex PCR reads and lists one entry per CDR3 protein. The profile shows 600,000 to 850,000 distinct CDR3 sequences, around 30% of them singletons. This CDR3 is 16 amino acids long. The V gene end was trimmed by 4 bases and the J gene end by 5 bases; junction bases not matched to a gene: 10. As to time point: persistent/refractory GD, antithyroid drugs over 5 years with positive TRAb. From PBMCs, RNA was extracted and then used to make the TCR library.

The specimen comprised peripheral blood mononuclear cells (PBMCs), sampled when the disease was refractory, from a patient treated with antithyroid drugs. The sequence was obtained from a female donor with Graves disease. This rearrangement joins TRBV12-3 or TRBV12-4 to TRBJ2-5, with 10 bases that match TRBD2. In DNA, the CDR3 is TGTGCCAGCAGTTATCAAGCGGGAGGGCCGGGGGAGACCCAGTACTTC. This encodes CASSYQAGGPGETQYF.